The clone carrying this TCR beta chain has more than one count but fewer than ten. Germline V lookup: CDR1 LNHDA, CDR2 SQIVND (reference sequence). This CDR3 has 14 amino acids. Trimming left V 2 bases short and J 6 bases short, with 8 bases between. Treatment specified: some 19 received Ad26.COV2.S at low or high dose, single or two shots; 5 received placebo; per-sample allocation not given. Vaccine and placebo recipients were sampled on day 63 after the first injection. Assay used: immunoSEQ multiplex PCR; TCRdb lists only in-frame clones, some missing. Of roughly 350,000 clones in the sample, around 87% were seen once. The data originate from a study of Ad26.COV2.S vaccination and SARS-CoV-2 variants. Study summary: Each vaccinee took Ad26.COV2.S intramuscularly, once or twice 56 days apart.

Here the sequenced sample was peripheral blood, taken in a trial of Ad26.COV2.S vaccine versus placebo. This clonotype originated in a person between 18 and 65 years old who received the Ad26.COV2.S COVID-19 vaccine or a placebo. The rearrangement joins TRBV19 to TRBJ1-6; perhaps TRBD1 as D (5 bases). The CDR3 reads CASSIQGGNSPLHF. In DNA form, the CDR3 reads TGTGCCAGTAGTATACAGGGTGGTAATTCACCCCTCCACTTT.